A single sample is the source of the 4 T cell receptor beta chains below, sequenced in a study of CD8 T cells in ankylosing spondylitis. TCRdb analysed the 5' RACE reads with MiXCR anew, one entry per CDR3 protein. The sample carries just under 350,000 distinct CDR3 sequences, roughly 14% recorded once. Sample: blood, either unsorted or a sorted T cell fraction (not recorded which). The receptors were gathered from a male donor with ankylosing spondylitis or in good health (not recorded which).

V usage is TRBV5-1 and J usage is TRBJ2-3; 8 positions agree with TRBD1. The CDR3 covers 16 residues. Germline V gene lookup returns CDR1 SGHRS and CDR2 YFSETQ. Unmatched junction bases numbered 4, after V lost 0 bases and J lost 1 base. DNA for the CDR3: TGCGCCAGCAGCTTGGGCTCGACAGGGGGCACAGATACGCAGTATTTT. Its protein is CASSLGSTGGTDTQYF.

This clonotype was detected a few times. This chain uses TRBV14 with TRBJ2-3; 8 bases line up with TRBD1. Germline CDR1 and CDR2: SGHDN and FVKESK. This CDR3 contains 17 residues. V was pared by 1 base and J by 5 bases, with 11 bases of the junction left unmatched. The CDR3 sequence: CASSQGYRGTGGDTQYF. DNA for the CDR3: TGTGCCAGCAGCCAAGGTTATAGGGGGACAGGAGGAGATACGCAGTATTTT.

A few counts support this clonotype. The V call is TRBV12-3 or TRBV12-4, the J call TRBJ2-1, with D perhaps matching TRBD1 (6 bases). Trimming shortened V by 4 bases and J by 8 bases, and 9 bases separated the two germline ends. The CDR3 runs to 12 residues. Here the CDR3 reads CASSSPGDEQFF. In DNA, the CDR3 is TGTGCCAGCAGTTCCCCAGGGGATGAGCAGTTCTTC.

This clonotype was seen more than once but under ten times. The chain has TRBV6-1 and TRBJ2-1; 10 bases match TRBD2. The V gene's germline CDR1 is MNHNS and CDR2 SASEGT. Unmatched junction bases numbered 6, after V lost 5 bases and J lost 8 bases. The CDR3 sequence is 14 residues long. CDR3 protein: CASSQREGPYEQFF. The CDR3 DNA sequence: TGTGCCAGCAGTCAGCGGGAGGGCCCTTATGAGCAGTTCTTC.